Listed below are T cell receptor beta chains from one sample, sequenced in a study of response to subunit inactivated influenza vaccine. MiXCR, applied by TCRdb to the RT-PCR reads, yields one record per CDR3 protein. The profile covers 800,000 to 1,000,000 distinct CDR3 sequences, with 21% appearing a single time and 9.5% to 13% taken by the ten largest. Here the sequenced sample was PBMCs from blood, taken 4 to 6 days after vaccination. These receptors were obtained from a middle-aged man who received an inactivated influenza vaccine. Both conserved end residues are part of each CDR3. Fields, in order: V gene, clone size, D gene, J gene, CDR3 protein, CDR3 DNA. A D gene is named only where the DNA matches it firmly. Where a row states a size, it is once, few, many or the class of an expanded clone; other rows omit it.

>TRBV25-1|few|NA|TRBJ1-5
CASSPSWGRGAGNQPQHF
TGTGCCAGCAGTCCCAGCTGGGGCCGCGGGGCAGGGAATCAGCCCCAGCATTTT
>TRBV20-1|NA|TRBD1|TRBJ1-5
CSARQGSGNQPQHF
TGCAGTGCCCGACAGGGATCGGGCAATCAGCCCCAGCATTTT
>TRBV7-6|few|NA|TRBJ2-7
CASSLTPIPGQKYEQYF
TGTGCCAGCAGCTTAACTCCTATCCCGGGACAAAAGTACGAGCAGTACTTC
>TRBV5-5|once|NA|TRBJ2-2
CASSLALTVESGELFF
TGTGCCAGCAGCTTGGCCCTGACAGTGGAATCCGGGGAGCTGTTTTTT
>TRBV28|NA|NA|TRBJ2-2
CASSWGGPGTGELFF
TGTGCCAGCAGTTGGGGGGGCCCTGGAACCGGGGAGCTGTTTTTT
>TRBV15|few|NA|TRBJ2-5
CATSGTQETQYF
TGTGCCACCAGCGGGACCCAAGAGACCCAGTACTTC
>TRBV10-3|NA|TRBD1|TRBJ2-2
CATTPGQKGELFF
TGTGCCACCACCCCGGGACAGAAAGGGGAGCTGTTTTTT
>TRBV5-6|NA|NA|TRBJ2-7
CASSLPGHSYEQYF
TGTGCCAGCAGCTTGCCGGGTCACTCCTACGAGCAGTACTTC
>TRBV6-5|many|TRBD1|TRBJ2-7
CASSYSRTGAGEQYF
TGTGCCAGCAGTTACTCGAGGACAGGGGCGGGGGAGCAGTACTTC
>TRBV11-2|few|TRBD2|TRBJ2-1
CASSTGGAGEQFF
TGTGCCAGCAGCACGGGGGGGGCCGGTGAGCAGTTCTTC
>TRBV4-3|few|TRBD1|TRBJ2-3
CASSQEHRGHTDTQYF
TGCGCCAGCAGCCAAGAACACAGGGGGCATACAGATACGCAGTATTTT
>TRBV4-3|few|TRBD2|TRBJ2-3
CASSQDYWLAGVGTDTQYF
TGCGCCAGCAGCCAAGATTATTGGCTAGCGGGGGTGGGCACAGATACGCAGTATTTT
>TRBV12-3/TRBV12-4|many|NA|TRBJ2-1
CASSSGFAPREQFF
TGTGCCAGCAGTTCAGGGTTTGCGCCTCGTGAGCAGTTCTTC
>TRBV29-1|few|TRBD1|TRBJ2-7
CSVRTGYNSYEQYF
TGCAGCGTAAGGACAGGGTATAATTCCTACGAGCAGTACTTC
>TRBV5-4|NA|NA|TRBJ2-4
CASSSGTNQYF
TGTGCCAGCAGCTCCGGGACGAATCAGTACTTC
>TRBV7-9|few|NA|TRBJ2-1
CASSLAPQRTSYNEQFF
TGTGCCAGCAGCTTAGCCCCGCAGAGGACCTCCTACAATGAGCAGTTCTTC
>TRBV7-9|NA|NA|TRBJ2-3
CASSLANKPDTQYF
TGTGCCAGCAGCTTAGCGAACAAGCCAGATACGCAGTATTTT
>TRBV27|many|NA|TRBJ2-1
CASSPSTAGDEQFF
TGTGCCAGCAGTCCTTCGACTGCGGGCGATGAGCAGTTCTTC
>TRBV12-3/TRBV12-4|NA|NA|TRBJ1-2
CASSPRYTTIGYTF
TGTGCCAGCAGCCCTCGTTATACCACAATTGGCTACACCTTC
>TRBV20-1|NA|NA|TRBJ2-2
CSARGQQNTGELFF
TGCAGTGCTAGAGGACAGCAAAACACCGGGGAGCTGTTTTTT
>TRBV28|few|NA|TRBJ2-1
CASSSPAQSSYNEQFF
TGTGCCAGCAGTTCACCAGCCCAAAGCTCCTACAATGAGCAGTTCTTC
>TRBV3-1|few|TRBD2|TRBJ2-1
CASRQRESDEQFF
TGTGCCAGCAGGCAGCGGGAGTCTGATGAGCAGTTCTTC
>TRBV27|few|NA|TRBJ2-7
CASSLGSPGSGTQQYF
TGTGCCAGCAGTTTAGGTTCTCCGGGCTCGGGAACACAGCAGTACTTC
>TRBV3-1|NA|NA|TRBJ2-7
CASSQEITRLYEQYF
TGTGCCAGCAGCCAAGAAATCACCAGGCTCTACGAGCAGTACTTC
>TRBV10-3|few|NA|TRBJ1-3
CAISEDVSGNTIYF
TGTGCCATCAGTGAGGACGTCTCTGGAAACACCATATATTTT
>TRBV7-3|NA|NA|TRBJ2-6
CASSLSATGSGANVLTF
TGTGCCAGCAGCTTATCCGCGACAGGCTCTGGGGCCAACGTCCTGACTTTC
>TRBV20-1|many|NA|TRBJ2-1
CSARVGEQFF
TGCAGTGCTAGGGTCGGTGAGCAGTTCTTC
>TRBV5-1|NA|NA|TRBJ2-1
CASSLGFAYNEQFF
TGCGCCAGCAGCTTGGGGTTTGCCTACAATGAGCAGTTCTTC
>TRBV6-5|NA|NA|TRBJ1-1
CASSYSASSLTEAFF
TGTGCCAGCAGTTACTCAGCCAGCTCCCTCACTGAAGCTTTCTTT
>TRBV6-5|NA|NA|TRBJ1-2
CASSPSKANYGYTF
TGTGCCAGCAGTCCCTCGAAGGCTAACTATGGCTACACCTTC
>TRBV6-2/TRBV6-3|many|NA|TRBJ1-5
CASRDSLNQPQHF
TGTGCCAGCAGGGACTCGCTAAATCAGCCCCAGCATTTT
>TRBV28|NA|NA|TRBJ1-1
CASSLVSGQIGRNTEAFF
TGTGCCAGCAGTTTGGTCTCTGGTCAAATAGGTCGGAACACTGAAGCTTTCTTT
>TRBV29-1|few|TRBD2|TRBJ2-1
CSVEPGLAIEQFF
TGCAGCGTTGAACCGGGACTAGCCATTGAGCAGTTCTTC
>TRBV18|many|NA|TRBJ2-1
CASSPTTGKRSNEQFF
TGTGCCAGCTCACCAACTACAGGGAAGAGGAGCAATGAGCAGTTCTTC
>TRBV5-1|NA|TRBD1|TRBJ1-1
CASSLYGQGLNTEAFF
TGCGCCAGCAGCTTGTACGGACAGGGTTTAAACACTGAAGCTTTCTTT
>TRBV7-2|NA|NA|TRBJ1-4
CASSLSENFATNEKLFF
TGTGCCAGCAGCTTATCCGAGAACTTTGCAACTAATGAAAAACTGTTTTTT
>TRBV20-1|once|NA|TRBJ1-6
CSARTAALNSPLHF
TGCAGTGCTCGTACAGCAGCACTAAATTCACCCCTCCACTTT
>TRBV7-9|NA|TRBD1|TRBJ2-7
CASSSYDRGNYEQYF
TGTGCCAGCAGCTCATACGACAGGGGGAACTACGAGCAGTACTTC
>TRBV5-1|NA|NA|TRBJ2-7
CASSLTAGSNEQYF
TGCGCCAGCAGCTTGACGGCAGGTTCCAACGAGCAGTACTTC
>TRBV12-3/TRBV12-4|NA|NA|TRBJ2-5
CASSSGLNSETQYF
TGTGCCAGCAGTTCGGGACTCAATTCAGAGACCCAGTACTTC
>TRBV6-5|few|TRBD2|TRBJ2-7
CASSYLGSGRVNEQYF
TGTGCCAGCAGTTACCTCGGGAGCGGGAGGGTGAACGAGCAGTACTTC